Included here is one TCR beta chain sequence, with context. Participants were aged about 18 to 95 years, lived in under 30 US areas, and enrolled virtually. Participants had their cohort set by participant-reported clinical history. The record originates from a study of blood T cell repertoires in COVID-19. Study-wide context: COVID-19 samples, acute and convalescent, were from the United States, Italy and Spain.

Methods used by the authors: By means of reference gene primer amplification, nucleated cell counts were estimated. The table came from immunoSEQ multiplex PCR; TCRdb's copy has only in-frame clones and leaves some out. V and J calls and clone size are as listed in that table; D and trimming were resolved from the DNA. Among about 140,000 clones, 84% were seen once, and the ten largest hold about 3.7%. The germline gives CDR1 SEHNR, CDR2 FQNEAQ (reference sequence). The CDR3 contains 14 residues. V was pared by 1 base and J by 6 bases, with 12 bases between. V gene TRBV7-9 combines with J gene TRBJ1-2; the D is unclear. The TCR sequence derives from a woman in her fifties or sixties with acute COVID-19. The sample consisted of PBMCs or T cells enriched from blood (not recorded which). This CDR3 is CASSLGLQLNGYTF. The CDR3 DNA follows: TGTGCCAGCAGCTTAGGGCTGCAATTAAATGGCTACACCTTC.